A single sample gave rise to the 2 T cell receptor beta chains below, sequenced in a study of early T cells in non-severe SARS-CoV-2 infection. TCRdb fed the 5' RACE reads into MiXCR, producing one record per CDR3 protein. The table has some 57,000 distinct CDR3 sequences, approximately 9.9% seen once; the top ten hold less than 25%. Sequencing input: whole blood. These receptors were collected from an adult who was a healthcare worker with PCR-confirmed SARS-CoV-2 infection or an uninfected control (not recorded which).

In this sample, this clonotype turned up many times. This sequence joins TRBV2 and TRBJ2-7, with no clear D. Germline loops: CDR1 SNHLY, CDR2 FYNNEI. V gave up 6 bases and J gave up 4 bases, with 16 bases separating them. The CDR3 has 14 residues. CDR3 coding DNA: TGTGCCAGCAGCCACCTCAAGTCGGTTTACGAGCAGTACTTC. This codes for CASSHLKSVYEQYF.

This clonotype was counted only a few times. The CDR3 DNA sequence: TGCGCCAGCAGCTTGGAAACAGACATGAACACTGAAGCTTTCTTT. Protein product: CASSLETDMNTEAFF. This chain links TRBV5-1 with TRBJ1-1; D remains ambiguous. The CDR3 consists of 15 residues. Germline CDR1 is SGHRS and CDR2 is YFSETQ. Trimming took off 0 bases at V and 0 bases at J, with 9 bases between the two ends.